The rows below give T cell receptor beta chains drawn from one sample of a study of CXCR3-negative and CXCR3-positive naive CD8 T cells. TCRdb re-called the 5' RACE reads and catalogs CDR3 proteins one per entry, DNA excluded. Here the sample table reports 30,000 to 40,000 distinct CDR3 sequences. The sample comprised memory CD8+ T cells from blood. The receptors were gathered from a human donor in good health. Some clones in this sample may be carry-over from other donors' samples. Each CDR3 is given with its conserved first and last residue. Expanded clones are given a class, and other clones once, few, many or no size at all.

size,V,J,CDR3
NA,TRBV6-4,TRBJ2-7,CASSDSLTGGTSYEQYF
NA,TRBV6-5,TRBJ2-1,CASSYSPAGDEQFF
NA,TRBV27,TRBJ2-1,CASSRLSGSLYNEQFF
NA,TRBV12-3/TRBV12-4,TRBJ2-1,CASSLPGGDNEQFF
NA,TRBV7-9,TRBJ1-1,CASSFGVSLKNTEAFF
NA,TRBV28,TRBJ2-2,CASSLIGTSGSPTGELFF
NA,TRBV6-5,TRBJ2-3,CASSYLGGSTDTQYF
NA,TRBV27,TRBJ1-1,CASSPGGPNTEAFF
NA,TRBV10-2,TRBJ2-7,CASSESTPSVQDIMYEQYF
medium-sized,TRBV3-1,TRBJ1-1,CASSQERQGIEAFF
NA,TRBV28,TRBJ2-7,CASSLLGVGYEQYF
NA,TRBV6-6,TRBJ2-5,CATSGTGDTFETQYF
NA,TRBV4-3,TRBJ2-4,CASSRYSGDGPKNIQYF
NA,TRBV6-1,TRBJ2-1,CASTVAGSYNEQFF
NA,TRBV29-1,TRBJ2-7,CSVPGQENAYEQYF
NA,TRBV28,TRBJ2-5,CASSPWTGAETQYF
NA,TRBV4-1,TRBJ2-7,CASSQGQGAFYEQYF
NA,TRBV29-1,TRBJ2-1,CSVGASGTNNEQFF
NA,TRBV3-1,TRBJ1-3,CASSFRLDTYSGNTIYF
NA,TRBV29-1,TRBJ2-3,CSVDAGWRGSTDTQYF
NA,TRBV24-1,TRBJ2-2,CATRDRGSVGELFF
NA,TRBV6-4,TRBJ2-3,CASSDSSGSGTDTQYF
NA,TRBV4-3,TRBJ1-1,CASSQTSGTEAFF
NA,TRBV7-9,TRBJ2-5,CASSPPTGGDQETQYF
medium-sized,TRBV6-2/TRBV6-3,TRBJ2-1,CASSYGTSGYEQFF
NA,TRBV7-2,TRBJ2-3,CASSLALEQWGGGEDTQYF
NA,TRBV7-6,TRBJ2-5,CASSSDWYQETQYF
NA,TRBV9,TRBJ1-1,CASSVGGSLNTEAFF
NA,TRBV6-6,TRBJ2-3,CASSLGTGETDTQYF
NA,TRBV27,TRBJ1-2,CASSPGGVFVDGYTF
NA,TRBV5-5,TRBJ2-1,CASSISGGGEQFF
NA,TRBV29-1,TRBJ2-6,CSVEERLAVASGANVLTF
NA,TRBV30,TRBJ2-1,CAWGTLRNYNEQFF
NA,TRBV7-9,TRBJ2-1,CASSWLTGGNEQFF
NA,TRBV6-4,TRBJ2-1,CASSDGTGGKEQFF
NA,TRBV27,TRBJ2-5,CASSLSRNGETQYF
NA,TRBV7-6,TRBJ2-2,CASSVGGTGELFF
NA,TRBV20-1,TRBJ2-7,CSATHSNSNYEQYF
NA,TRBV5-1,TRBJ2-2,CASSFFSGSTGELFF
NA,TRBV6-6,TRBJ2-3,CASSYVEDTQYF
NA,TRBV20-1,TRBJ2-5,CSARGASVLPVAETQYF
NA,TRBV4-1,TRBJ2-1,CASSQVAGVSYNEQFF
medium-sized,TRBV15,TRBJ2-7,CATSRDTGGSYEQYF
NA,TRBV5-6,TRBJ1-1,CASSLGQGSEAFF
NA,TRBV7-6,TRBJ2-7,CASSLAWESYEQYF
NA,TRBV29-1,TRBJ2-2,CSVLETGTGELFF
NA,TRBV28,TRBJ2-5,CASNWGLAGVQETQYF
NA,TRBV25-1,TRBJ2-7,CASSVGTGAYEQYF
NA,TRBV9,TRBJ2-3,CASSPPTDTQYF
NA,TRBV20-1,TRBJ2-2,CSATGGTGELFF
NA,TRBV5-1,TRBJ2-7,CASSLEAGYEQYF
NA,TRBV13,TRBJ2-3,CASSVAGGPRTDTQYF
NA,TRBV7-8,TRBJ2-1,CASSSPTALIHEQFF
NA,TRBV6-6,TRBJ1-1,CASSYPEQGNTEAFF
NA,TRBV14,TRBJ2-7,CASSYGRGAAGYEQYF
NA,TRBV5-1,TRBJ2-7,CASSFLPSYEQYF
NA,TRBV9,TRBJ2-1,CASSSQAGGHNEQFF